Listed below are T cell receptor beta chains from one sample, sequenced in a study of blood T cell repertoires in COVID-19. Sequencing was performed with immunoSEQ multiplex PCR; in TCRdb, only in-frame clones are kept and a portion is missing. Of 330,000 or so clones listed, approximately 86% are singletons. Sequenced sample: peripheral blood. The receptors come from a man in his thirties or forties with COVID-19, enrolled during active disease. Each CDR3 is given with its conserved first and last residue. The order of the fields is D gene, V gene, J gene, clone size, CDR3 protein, CDR3 DNA. D genes are given only for firm matches. The size entry is marked missing in some rows and otherwise reads once, few, many or a size class.

d_gene: .
v_gene: TRBV4-2
j_gene: TRBJ2-2
abundance: .
CDR3aa: CASSQVGQAGPGELFF
CDR3nt: TGTGCCAGCAGCCAAGTGGGCCAGGCTGGGCCCGGGGAGCTGTTTTTT

d_gene: TRBD1
v_gene: TRBV27
j_gene: TRBJ1-5
abundance: .
CDR3aa: CASSHLTGVDNQPQHF
CDR3nt: TGTGCCAGCAGTCATCTCACAGGGGTAGACAATCAGCCCCAGCATTTT

d_gene: .
v_gene: TRBV27
j_gene: TRBJ2-1
abundance: .
CDR3aa: CASSLSRSGNNEQFF
CDR3nt: TGTGCCAGCAGTTTATCTAGGTCCGGGAACAATGAGCAGTTCTTC

d_gene: TRBD1
v_gene: TRBV11-2
j_gene: TRBJ1-5
abundance: .
CDR3aa: CASSYSGGRNQPQHF
CDR3nt: TGTGCCAGCAGCTATTCAGGGGGACGGAATCAGCCCCAGCATTTT

d_gene: .
v_gene: TRBV3-1/TRBV3-2
j_gene: TRBJ1-2
abundance: .
CDR3aa: CASSQSGVNDGYTF
CDR3nt: TGTGCCAGCAGCCAATCGGGGGTAAACGATGGCTACACCTTC

d_gene: TRBD2
v_gene: TRBV20-1
j_gene: TRBJ2-3
abundance: once
CDR3aa: CSASYAGGPGDTQYF
CDR3nt: TGCAGTGCTAGTTACGCGGGGGGTCCAGGAGATACGCAGTATTTT

d_gene: .
v_gene: TRBV7-2
j_gene: TRBJ1-5
abundance: .
CDR3aa: CASKLGGAGSNQPQHF
CDR3nt: TGTGCCAGCAAATTGGGGGGGGCTGGGAGCAATCAGCCCCAGCATTTT

d_gene: .
v_gene: TRBV6-5
j_gene: TRBJ1-1
abundance: .
CDR3aa: CAIKPRGSNTEAFF
CDR3nt: TGTGCCATTAAACCGCGAGGATCAAACACTGAAGCTTTCTTT

d_gene: TRBD1
v_gene: TRBV5-1
j_gene: TRBJ1-1
abundance: once
CDR3aa: CASSAGQPNTEAFF
CDR3nt: TGCGCCAGCAGCGCGGGACAGCCGAACACTGAAGCTTTCTTT

d_gene: TRBD1
v_gene: TRBV27
j_gene: TRBJ1-6
abundance: once
CDR3aa: CASRVIRGQGNSPLHF
CDR3nt: TGTGCCAGCAGAGTGATACGGGGACAGGGGAATTCACCCCTCCACTTT

d_gene: TRBD1
v_gene: TRBV6-5
j_gene: TRBJ2-7
abundance: .
CDR3aa: CASSSGQPYEQYF
CDR3nt: TGTGCCAGCAGTTCGGGACAGCCCTACGAGCAGTACTTC

d_gene: .
v_gene: TRBV29-1
j_gene: TRBJ1-2
abundance: .
CDR3aa: CSVDAGAAYGYTF
CDR3nt: TGCAGCGTTGACGCGGGAGCCGCCTATGGCTACACCTTC

d_gene: .
v_gene: TRBV9
j_gene: TRBJ2-1
abundance: .
CDR3aa: CASSEPPLGFSYNEQFF
CDR3nt: TGTGCCAGCAGCGAACCCCCTCTCGGGTTCTCCTACAATGAGCAGTTCTTC

d_gene: TRBD1
v_gene: TRBV6-5
j_gene: TRBJ1-2
abundance: .
CDR3aa: CASSYSWTGTNYGYTF
CDR3nt: TGTGCCAGCAGTTACTCATGGACAGGGACTAACTATGGCTACACCTTC

d_gene: TRBD1
v_gene: TRBV5-1
j_gene: TRBJ2-2
abundance: once
CDR3aa: CASSPGGTGELFF
CDR3nt: TGCGCCAGCAGCCCAGGGGGCACCGGGGAGCTGTTTTTT

d_gene: .
v_gene: TRBV6-5
j_gene: TRBJ1-6
abundance: .
CDR3aa: CASSYADSSYNSPLHF
CDR3nt: TGTGCCAGCAGTTACGCCGACAGCTCCTATAATTCACCCCTCCACTTT

d_gene: .
v_gene: TRBV7-2
j_gene: TRBJ2-1
abundance: .
CDR3aa: CASSLSRQAGNEQFF
CDR3nt: TGTGCCAGCAGCTTAAGCCGACAGGCTGGGAATGAGCAGTTCTTC

d_gene: TRBD1
v_gene: TRBV7-9
j_gene: TRBJ2-7
abundance: .
CDR3aa: CASSSGTDKAEQYF
CDR3nt: TGTGCCAGCAGTTCCGGGACAGATAAAGCCGAGCAGTACTTC

d_gene: .
v_gene: TRBV10-3
j_gene: TRBJ2-7
abundance: .
CDR3aa: CAISATDYEQYF
CDR3nt: TGTGCCATCAGTGCGACAGATTACGAGCAGTACTTC

d_gene: .
v_gene: TRBV30
j_gene: TRBJ1-4
abundance: .
CDR3aa: CAWRRQATNEKLFF
CDR3nt: TGTGCCTGGAGGCGACAGGCAACTAATGAAAAACTGTTTTTT

d_gene: TRBD1
v_gene: TRBV27
j_gene: TRBJ2-6
abundance: .
CDR3aa: CASSLTGVSGANVLTF
CDR3nt: TGTGCCAGCAGTCTCACAGGGGTCTCTGGGGCCAACGTCCTGACTTTC

d_gene: .
v_gene: TRBV29-1
j_gene: TRBJ2-7
abundance: .
CDR3aa: CSVDVARRGSYEQYF
CDR3nt: TGCAGCGTTGATGTGGCGAGAAGGGGGTCCTACGAGCAGTACTTC

d_gene: .
v_gene: TRBV13
j_gene: TRBJ1-1
abundance: .
CDR3aa: CASSLVEGLGTEAFF
CDR3nt: TGTGCCAGCAGCTTAGTCGAGGGTCTGGGTACTGAAGCTTTCTTT

d_gene: .
v_gene: TRBV6-5
j_gene: TRBJ1-5
abundance: .
CDR3aa: CASSYGAGDQPQHF
CDR3nt: TGTGCCAGCAGTTACGGGGCAGGTGATCAGCCCCAGCATTTT

d_gene: .
v_gene: TRBV28
j_gene: TRBJ1-6
abundance: .
CDR3aa: CASSRSSPLHF
CDR3nt: TGTGCCAGCTCTCGGAGTTCACCCCTCCACTTT

d_gene: .
v_gene: TRBV24-1
j_gene: TRBJ2-1
abundance: .
CDR3aa: CATSDKPPKSHGGEQFF
CDR3nt: TGTGCCACCAGTGATAAACCACCGAAATCCCACGGGGGTGAGCAGTTCTTC